These 25 T cell receptor beta chains originate from one sample sequenced in a study of human T cells and chemical hapten exposure. MiXCR, applied by TCRdb to the RACE reads, yields one record per CDR3 protein. This sample has tens of thousands of distinct CDR3 sequences, with 8.5% found just once. Time point indicated: patch test 2, 6 weeks after DPC sensitization. The sample's treatment: therapeutic diphenylcyclopropenone sensitization with weekly scalp DPC. The source material was whole blood, sampled in connection with sensitization to the hapten diphenylcyclopropenone (DPC). Receptors originate from a woman in her 50s with alopecia areata. Some clones in this sample may be carry-over from other donors' samples.

As concerns this clonotype: Since a much larger clone is just one base distant, this may be a read error. The chain recombines TRBV5-1 with TRBJ2-3; 9 bases align to TRBD2. Germline-derived CDR1 and CDR2 are SGHRS and YFSETQ. The CDR3 consists of 16 residues. After removal of 4 bases from V and 3 bases from J, the junction contained 9 bases not matched to a gene. The CDR3 sequence is CASSRMTSGRTDTQYF. The DNA of the CDR3 is TGCGCCAGCAGCCGTATGACTAGCGGAAGAACAGATACGCAGTATTTT. The variable domain in full, with the rest retrieved from reference TRBV5-1 and TRBJ2-3, is KAGVTQTPRYLIKTRGQQVTLSCSPISGHRSVSWYQQTPGQGLQFLFEYFSETQRNKGNFPGRFSGRQFSNSRSEMNVSTLELGDSALYLCASSRMTSGRTDTQYFGPGTRLTVL.

The chain carries TRBV20-1 and TRBJ1-5; no clear D. Germline CDR1 reads DFQATT; CDR2 reads SNEGSKA (reference sequence). The CDR3 totals 16 residues. Trimming cost V 1 base and J 0 bases, with 13 bases left between them. Here the CDR3 DNA reads TGCAGTGCTAGAGGGTTCGAGAGAAATAGCAATCAGCCCCAGCATTTT. It yields the protein CSARGFERNSNQPQHF.

This clonotype was observed a handful of times. The chain couples TRBV5-6 to TRBJ1-4, with D possibly TRBD1 on 6 matching bases. CDR1 is SGHDT and CDR2 is YYEEEE in the germline V gene. Trimming stripped 6 bases from V and 4 bases from J, with 13 bases between. This CDR3 region has 14 residues. Written as DNA, the CDR3 is TGTGCCAGCACCAACAGGGAGATTAATGAAAAACTGTTTTTT. This codes for CASTNREINEKLFF.

The V gene is TRBV7-6, the J gene TRBJ1-1; D is uncertain. Germline values: CDR1 SGHVS, CDR2 FNYEAQ. V was pared by 1 base and J by 1 base, with 10 bases between. The CDR3 loop spans 15 amino acids. In DNA form, the CDR3 reads TGTGCCAGCAGCTTAGAAGCAGGTTCGAACACTGAAGCTTTCTTT. Encoded protein: CASSLEAGSNTEAFF.

The chain is built from TRBV5-1 and TRBJ2-3, with 14 bases fitting TRBD2. The germline V gene encodes CDR1 SGHRS and CDR2 YFSETQ. V was clipped by 4 bases and J by 8 bases; unmatched bases: 9. The CDR3 extends over 16 amino acids. The CDR3 DNA follows: TGCGCCAGCAGCCGAGGGACTAGCGGGAGTGGTGGTACGCAGTATTTT. Its protein product is CASSRGTSGSGGTQYF.

The chain has TRBV7-2 and TRBJ2-3; 8 bases fit TRBD2. The CDR3 runs to 18 residues. Per germline, CDR1 SGHTA and CDR2 FQGNSA. The V gene end was trimmed by 5 bases and the J gene end by 4 bases; junction bases not matched to a gene: 17. The CDR3 DNA is TGTGCCAGCAGCCGGGGGGTGGCTAGCGGGTTAATGTCAGATACGCAGTATTTT. As protein: CASSRGVASGLMSDTQYF.

This clonotype has more than one count but fewer than ten. The chain couples TRBV29-1 to TRBJ1-2; weak D call: TRBD1 (5 bases). Trimming cost V 4 bases and J 11 bases, with 17 bases left between them. The CDR3 sequence is 12 residues long. CDR1 and CDR2 from the germline V gene are SQVTM and ANQGSEA. The CDR3 protein is CSVVFAGGKYTF. The CDR3 DNA is TGCAGCGTTGTATTTGCCGGGGGGAAGTACACCTTC.

There are many counts of this clonotype. The chain is built from TRBV12-3 or TRBV12-4 and TRBJ1-4, with unresolved D. Between the trimmed V and J ends, which lost 4 bases and 5 bases, there was a span of 11 bases. CDR3 length: 14 residues. The CDR3 sequence: CASSWAGENEKLFF. The CDR3 region has the DNA TGTGCCAGCAGTTGGGCCGGGGAAAATGAAAAACTGTTTTTT.

This clonotype showed up just a few times. The genes are TRBV2 and TRBJ2-3, with D possibly TRBD2 on 5 matching bases. Germline V CDR1 and CDR2: SNHLY, FYNNEI. The CDR3 is 13 residues long. V was trimmed by 7 bases and J by 1 base, leaving 9 bases between them. CDR3 bases: TGTGCCAGCAATGGACTTCGCACAGATACGCAGTATTTT. Amino acids: CASNGLRTDTQYF.

This clonotype was seen only a few times. The rearrangement links TRBV10-2 to TRBJ2-1; weak D call: TRBD2 (7 bases). This CDR3 has 16 amino acids. The V gene's germline CDR1 is WSHSY and CDR2 SAAADI. V lost 5 bases and J 5 bases, leaving 19 bases between the germline ends. Here the CDR3 DNA reads TGCGCCAGCAGTTCGGGCGGGGGCGGGAGCCACAATGAGCAGTTCTTC. It codes for CASSSGGGGSHNEQFF.

This clonotype showed up just a few times. The V and J genes are TRBV27 and TRBJ1-1; TRBD1 is a possible D gene (5 bases). The CDR3 has 15 residues. V shed 5 bases and J shed 0 bases, with 13 bases lying between them. Per germline, CDR1 MNHEY and CDR2 SMNVEV (reference sequence). CDR3 region: CASSIPGRVNTEAFF. The CDR3 region has the DNA TGTGCCAGCAGTATACCGGGACGGGTGAACACTGAAGCTTTCTTT.

This clonotype was counted between two and nine times. This chain links TRBV7-9 with TRBJ2-7; TRBD2 aligns across 7 bases. This CDR3 has 14 amino acids. CDR1 is SEHNR and CDR2 is FQNEAQ in the germline V gene (reference sequence). The junction had 7 bases not matched to a gene; V was cut back by 3 bases and J by 5 bases. CDR3 sequence: CASSFNTGGDEQYF. DNA for the CDR3: TGTGCCAGCAGCTTCAATACGGGAGGTGACGAGCAGTACTTC. Filled out from reference TRBV7-9 and TRBJ2-7, the complete variable domain reads DTGVSQNPRHKITKRGQNVTFRCDPISEHNRLYWYRQTLGQGPEFLTYFQNEAQLEKSRLLSDRFSAERPKGSFSTLEIQRTEQGDSAMYLCASSFNTGGDEQYFGPGTRLTVT.

This clonotype was seen a handful of times. The rearrangement joins TRBV7-2 to TRBJ1-2; D gene ambiguous. The V gene's germline CDR1 is SGHTA and CDR2 FQGNSA. With 5 bases removed from V and 7 bases from J, the gap between germline ends came to 8 bases. The CDR3 runs to 11 residues. The CDR3 coding sequence is TGTGCCAGCAGCCCTATGATTGGCTACACCTTC. This sequence encodes CASSPMIGYTF. Full variable domain (rest looked up from reference TRBV7-2 and TRBJ1-2): GAGVSQSPSNKVTEKGKDVELRCDPISGHTALYWYRQSLGQGLEFLIYFQGNSAPDKSGLPSDRFSAERTGGSVSTLTIQRTQQEDSAVYLCASSPMIGYTFGSGTRLTVV.

The CDR3: CASSPTDYEQYF. CDR3 coding DNA: TGTGCCAGCAGCCCAACCGACTACGAGCAGTACTTC. The J gene is TRBJ2-7, the V gene TRBV7-2, with unresolved D. V dropped 5 bases and J dropped 3 bases, with 8 bases sitting between them. Looked up from germline, CDR1 is SGHTA and CDR2 is FQGNSA. This CDR3 comprises 12 residues.

V and J are TRBV7-2 and TRBJ2-3, with D unresolved. Germline V CDR1 and CDR2: SGHTA, FQGNSA. The CDR3 consists of 15 residues. The V end lost 4 bases, the J end lost 8 bases, and 19 bases lay between the germline ends. The CDR3 DNA is TGTGCCAGCAGCTCCTTGTGGACGACCAGCAGTACGCAGTATTTT. Translation: CASSSLWTTSSTQYF.

Only a few counts were recorded for this clonotype. This chain connects TRBV29-1 to TRBJ1-1, with 7 bases aligning to TRBD1. Germline CDR1 is SQVTM and CDR2 is ANQGSEA. There are 15 residues in the CDR3. The junction had 10 bases not matched to a gene; V was cut back by 6 bases and J by 0 bases. The CDR3 loop is CSVILTGRLNTEAFF. CDR3 nucleotides: TGCAGCGTGATCCTGACAGGGCGCTTGAACACTGAAGCTTTCTTT.

This clonotype has at least ten counts. The chain is built from TRBV12-3 or TRBV12-4 and TRBJ1-2; D unresolved. Between the trimmed V and J ends, which lost 3 bases and 4 bases, there was a span of 15 bases. The CDR3 length is 15 residues. The CDR3 sequence: CASSFVAFDGYGYTF. The CDR3 DNA sequence: TGTGCCAGCAGTTTCGTGGCGTTTGACGGCTATGGCTACACCTTC.

This clonotype was recorded at least ten times. In nucleotides, the CDR3 is TGCAGTGCGGAGGGACGGATGAACACTGAAGCTTTCTTT. It is translated as CSAEGRMNTEAFF. The genes are TRBV20-1 and TRBJ1-1; the D gene is possibly TRBD1 (5 bases). The germline gives CDR1 DFQATT, CDR2 SNEGSKA (reference sequence). This CDR3 is built from 13 residues. Trimming pared 6 bases from V and 0 bases from J, leaving 11 bases between.

In its sample, this clonotype was seen many times. The CDR3 DNA sequence: TGTGCCAGCAGCGCCGGGACTAGCGGGCTCACAGATACGCAGTATTTT. Amino acid sequence: CASSAGTSGLTDTQYF. V usage is TRBV7-8 and J usage is TRBJ2-3, with 12 positions matching TRBD2. Germline-derived CDR1 and CDR2 are SGHVS and FQNEAQ. The CDR3 covers 16 residues. Trimming removed 5 bases from V and 2 bases from J; junction bases left unmatched: 5.

The rearrangement uses TRBV6-2 or TRBV6-3 and TRBJ1-1; D perhaps matches TRBD1 (6 bases). There are 16 residues in the CDR3. Germline CDR1 MNHEY, CDR2 SVGEGT. Between the trimmed V and J ends, which lost 6 bases and 3 bases, there was a span of 20 bases. CDR3 loop: CASRLLRGPVDTEAFF. CDR3 nucleotides: TGTGCCAGCAGACTCCTCAGGGGCCCAGTTGACACTGAAGCTTTCTTT.

This clonotype was counted only a few times. This chain uses TRBV10-3 with TRBJ1-6, with no clear D. Trimming cost V 4 bases and J 5 bases, with 15 bases left between them. This CDR3 spans 16 amino acids. Germline values: CDR1 ENHRY, CDR2 SYGVKD. The CDR3 DNA sequence: TGTGCCATCAGTGCCCAGACCCCTGTGAATAATTCACCCCTCCACTTT. As protein: CAISAQTPVNNSPLHF.

This clonotype turned up a few times. The rearrangement links TRBV12-3 or TRBV12-4 to TRBJ1-2; 8 bases match TRBD1. With V trimmed by 6 bases and J by 8 bases, 8 bases remained unmatched. This CDR3 comprises 13 residues. CDR3 residues: CASSRTGLEGYTF. For the CDR3, the DNA is TGTGCCAGCAGCAGGACAGGGTTAGAGGGCTACACCTTC.

This clonotype was counted many times. The chain has TRBV3-1 and TRBJ2-7; TRBD1 matches at 7 bases. V was pared by 4 bases and J by 3 bases, with 6 bases of the junction left unmatched. This CDR3 is 14 amino acids long. The germline gives CDR1 LGHDT, CDR2 YNNKEL (reference sequence). CDR3 nucleotides: TGTGCCAGCAGCCGATCGACAGGGAACTACGAGCAGTACTTC. Protein product: CASSRSTGNYEQYF.

This clonotype was detected only a few times. This chain joins TRBV6-2 or TRBV6-3 and TRBJ2-2; D is perhaps TRBD1 or TRBD2 (6 bases each). This CDR3 has 14 amino acids. Trimming stripped 5 bases from V and 3 bases from J, with 10 bases between. CDR1 and CDR2 from the germline V gene are MNHEY and SVGEGT. CDR3 residues: CASSLGGYTGELFF. The DNA of the CDR3 is TGTGCCAGCAGTCTCGGGGGCTACACCGGGGAGCTGTTTTTT.

This clonotype was seen only a few times. The chain employs TRBV7-8 and TRBJ2-7; TRBD1 or TRBD2 may be the D gene (7 bases each). The V end lost 3 bases, the J end lost 1 base, and 13 bases lay between the germline ends. CDR1 is SGHVS and CDR2 is FQNEAQ in the germline V gene. The CDR3 is 15 residues long. CDR3 in DNA: TGTGCCAGCAGCTTCGGGGGGACAGCTTCCTACGAGCAGTACTTC. As protein: CASSFGGTASYEQYF.